This TCR beta chain was captured by sequencing in a study of cytomegalovirus exposure and HLA in healthy donors. Notes on this clone: The CDR3 does not close with the conserved phenylalanine or tryptophan, likely indicating a read error.

Germline V gene data show CDR1 as MNHNY and CDR2 as SVGAGI (reference sequence). Trimming took 3 bases from V and 6 from J, leaving 20 bases between them. There are 16 residues in the CDR3. Primers: 60 Vbeta forward and 13 Jbeta reverse. This table comes from immunoSEQ multiplex PCR, and its TCRdb copy is limited to in-frame clones, with some not included. Of around 100,000 clones in the sample, about 70% were seen once. Input material: PBMCs. J is TRBJ1-2 and V is TRBV6-6, with D possibly TRBD1 on 6 matching bases. The TCR comes from a woman aged 30 to 39 in good health and CMV-seronegative. The CDR3 reads CASSYSIAGGHNGYTL. The DNA for the CDR3 is TGTGCCAGCAGTTATTCAATAGCCGGGGGGCACAATGGCTACACCCTC.